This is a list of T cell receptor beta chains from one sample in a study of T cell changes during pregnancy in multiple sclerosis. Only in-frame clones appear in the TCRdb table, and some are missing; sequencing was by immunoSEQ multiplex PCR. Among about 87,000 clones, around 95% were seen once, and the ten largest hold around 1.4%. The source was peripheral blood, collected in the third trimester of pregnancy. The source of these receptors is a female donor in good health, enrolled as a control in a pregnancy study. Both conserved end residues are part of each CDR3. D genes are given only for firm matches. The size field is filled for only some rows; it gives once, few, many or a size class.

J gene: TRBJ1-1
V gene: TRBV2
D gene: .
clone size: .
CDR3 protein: CASKTERTNTEAFF
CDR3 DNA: TGTGCCAGCAAAACGGAGAGAACGAACACTGAAGCTTTCTTT

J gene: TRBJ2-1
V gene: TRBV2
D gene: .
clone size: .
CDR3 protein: CASSPEDRLYNEQFF
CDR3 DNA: TGTGCCAGCAGTCCGGAGGACCGGCTATACAATGAGCAGTTCTTC

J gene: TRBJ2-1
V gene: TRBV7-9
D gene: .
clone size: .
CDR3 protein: CASSLDAGRNEQFF
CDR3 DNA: TGTGCCAGCAGCTTAGATGCAGGCCGAAATGAGCAGTTCTTC

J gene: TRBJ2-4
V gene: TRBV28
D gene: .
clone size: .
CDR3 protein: CASSLYAGIQYF
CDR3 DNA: TGTGCCAGCAGTTTGTATGCGGGCATTCAGTACTTC

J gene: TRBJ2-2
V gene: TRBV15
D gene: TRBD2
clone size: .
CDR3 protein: CATSRGGTSTGELFF
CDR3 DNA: TGTGCCACCAGCAGGGGGGGGACTAGTACCGGGGAGCTGTTTTTT

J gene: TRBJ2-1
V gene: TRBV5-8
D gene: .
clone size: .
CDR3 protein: CASSLGQQAYNEQFF
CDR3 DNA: TGTGCCAGCAGCTTGGGGCAGCAGGCCTACAATGAGCAGTTCTTC

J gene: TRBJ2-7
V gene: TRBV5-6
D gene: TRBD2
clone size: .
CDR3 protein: CASSLGLAGTYEQYF
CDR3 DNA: TGTGCCAGCAGCTTGGGACTAGCGGGAACATACGAGCAGTACTTC

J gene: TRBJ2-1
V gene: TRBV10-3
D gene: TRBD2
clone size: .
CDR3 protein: CASGTSGRVYSTYNEQFF
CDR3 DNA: TGTGCCAGCGGGACTAGCGGGAGGGTATACTCTACCTACAATGAGCAGTTCTTC

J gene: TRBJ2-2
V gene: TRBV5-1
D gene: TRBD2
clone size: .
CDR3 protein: CASHRPTSGRGDTGELFF
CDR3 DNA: TGCGCCAGCCACCGTCCGACTAGCGGGAGAGGTGACACCGGGGAGCTGTTTTTT

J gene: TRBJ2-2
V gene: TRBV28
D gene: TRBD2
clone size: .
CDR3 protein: CASVTGLAGGPDTGELFF
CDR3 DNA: TGTGCCAGCGTCACGGGACTAGCGGGAGGGCCGGACACCGGGGAGCTGTTTTTT

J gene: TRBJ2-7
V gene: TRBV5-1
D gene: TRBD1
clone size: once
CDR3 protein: CASSLAGHQGQGEQYF
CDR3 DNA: TGCGCCAGCAGCTTGGCGGGTCACCAGGGACAGGGCGAGCAGTACTTC

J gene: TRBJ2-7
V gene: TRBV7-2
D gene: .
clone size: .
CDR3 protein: CASSLARDTRHYEQYF
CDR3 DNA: TGTGCCAGCAGCTTAGCGAGGGACACGCGACATTACGAGCAGTACTTC

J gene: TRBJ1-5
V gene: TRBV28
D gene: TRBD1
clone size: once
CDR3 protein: CASRPPGQLLNQPQHF
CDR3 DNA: TGTGCCAGCAGGCCACCGGGACAGCTACTCAATCAGCCCCAGCATTTT

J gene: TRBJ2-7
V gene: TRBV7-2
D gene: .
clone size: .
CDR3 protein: CASSLVRGSSYEQYF
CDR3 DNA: TGTGCCAGCAGCTTAGTCAGAGGTTCTTCCTACGAGCAGTACTTC

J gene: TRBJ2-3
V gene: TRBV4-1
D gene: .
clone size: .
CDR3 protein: CASSPKVLASLTSTDTQYF
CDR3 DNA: TGCGCCAGCAGCCCCAAGGTGCTAGCGAGCCTTACTAGCACAGATACGCAGTATTTT

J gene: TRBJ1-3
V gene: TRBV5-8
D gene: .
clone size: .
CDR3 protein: CASSLVRGNTIYF
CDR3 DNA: TGTGCCAGCAGCTTGGTACGGGGAAACACCATATATTTT

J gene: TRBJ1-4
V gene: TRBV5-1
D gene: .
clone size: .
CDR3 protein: CASSLVGGVGEKLFF
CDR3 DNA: TGCGCCAGCAGCTTGGTAGGAGGGGTTGGCGAAAAACTGTTTTTT

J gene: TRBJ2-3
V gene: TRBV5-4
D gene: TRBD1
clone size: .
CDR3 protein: CASSMDRLPTDTQYF
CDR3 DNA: TGTGCCAGCAGCATGGACAGGCTCCCCACAGATACGCAGTATTTT

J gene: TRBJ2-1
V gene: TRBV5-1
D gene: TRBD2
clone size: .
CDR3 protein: CASSLGTSGTYNEQFF
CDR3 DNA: TGCGCCAGCAGCTTAGGGACTAGCGGGACATACAATGAGCAGTTCTTC

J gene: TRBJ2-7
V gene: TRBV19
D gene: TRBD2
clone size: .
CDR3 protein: CASSQTSGSYEQYF
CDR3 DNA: TGTGCCAGTTCCCAGACTAGCGGATCCTACGAGCAGTACTTC

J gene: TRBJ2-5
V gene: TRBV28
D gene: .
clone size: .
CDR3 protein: CASSPIFLLSQETQYF
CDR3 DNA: TGTGCCAGCAGCCCCATCTTCTTACTATCACAAGAGACCCAGTACTTC

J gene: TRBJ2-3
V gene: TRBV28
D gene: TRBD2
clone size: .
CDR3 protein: CASSLSGRGTDTQYF
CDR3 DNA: TGTGCCAGCAGTTTGAGCGGGAGGGGCACAGATACGCAGTATTTT

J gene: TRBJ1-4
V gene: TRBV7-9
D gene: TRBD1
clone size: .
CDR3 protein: CASSARTGGDEKLFF
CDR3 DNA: TGTGCCAGCAGCGCCCGGACAGGGGGGGATGAAAAACTGTTTTTT

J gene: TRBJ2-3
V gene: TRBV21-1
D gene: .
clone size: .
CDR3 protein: CASSIDRGRSTDTQYF
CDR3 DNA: TGTGCCAGCAGCATAGACAGGGGGCGCAGCACAGATACGCAGTATTTT

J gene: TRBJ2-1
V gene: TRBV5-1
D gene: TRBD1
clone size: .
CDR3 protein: CASSLKGQGFSEQFF
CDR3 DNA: TGCGCCAGCAGCTTGAAGGGACAGGGGTTCTCTGAGCAGTTCTTC

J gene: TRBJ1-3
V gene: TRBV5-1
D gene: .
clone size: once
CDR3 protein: CASSHDSKATGNTIYF
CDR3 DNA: TGCGCCAGCAGTCACGACTCCAAGGCGACTGGAAACACCATATATTTT

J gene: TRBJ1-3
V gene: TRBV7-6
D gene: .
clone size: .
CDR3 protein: CASSLLNSRSGNTIYF
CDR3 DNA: TGTGCCAGCAGCTTACTTAACAGTCGCTCTGGAAACACCATATATTTT

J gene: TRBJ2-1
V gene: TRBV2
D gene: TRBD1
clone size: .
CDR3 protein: CASTGTANEQFF
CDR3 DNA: TGTGCCAGTACCGGGACAGCCAATGAGCAGTTCTTC

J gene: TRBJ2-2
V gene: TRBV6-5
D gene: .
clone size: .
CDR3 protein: CASSPRVWTGELFF
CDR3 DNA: TGTGCCAGCAGTCCCCGGGTTTGGACCGGGGAGCTGTTTTTT

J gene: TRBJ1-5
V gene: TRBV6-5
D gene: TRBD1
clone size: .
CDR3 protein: CASSRDRGGNQPQHF
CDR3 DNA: TGTGCCAGCAGCCGGGACAGGGGTGGCAATCAGCCCCAGCATTTT

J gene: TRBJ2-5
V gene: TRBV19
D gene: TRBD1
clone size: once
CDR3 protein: CASSIVRRDRFLETQYF
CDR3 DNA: TGTGCCAGTAGTATAGTGAGGAGGGACAGGTTTTTGGAGACCCAGTACTTC

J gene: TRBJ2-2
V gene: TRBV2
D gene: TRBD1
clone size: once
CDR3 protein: CASRLTGQTTGELFF
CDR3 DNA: TGTGCCAGCAGACTTACGGGACAGACCACCGGGGAGCTGTTTTTT

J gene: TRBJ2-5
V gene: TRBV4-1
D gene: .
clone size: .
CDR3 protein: CASSPFRVRETQYF
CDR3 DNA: TGCGCCAGCAGTCCTTTCCGGGTCAGAGAGACCCAGTACTTC

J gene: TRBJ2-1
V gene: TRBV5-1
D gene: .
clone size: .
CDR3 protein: CASSLDRVDYNEQFF
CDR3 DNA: TGCGCCAGCAGCTTGGACAGGGTTGACTACAATGAGCAGTTCTTC

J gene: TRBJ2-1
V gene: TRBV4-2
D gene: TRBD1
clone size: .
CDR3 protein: CASGDRDSPTTSYNEQFF
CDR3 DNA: TGTGCCAGCGGCGACCGGGACAGTCCAACGACGTCCTACAATGAGCAGTTCTTC

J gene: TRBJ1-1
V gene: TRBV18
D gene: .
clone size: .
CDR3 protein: CASSLTEKDTEAFF
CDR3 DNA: TGTGCCAGCTCCCTCACAGAGAAGGATACTGAAGCTTTCTTT

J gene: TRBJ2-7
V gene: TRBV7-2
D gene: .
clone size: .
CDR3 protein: CASSLNHPLRALATYEQYF
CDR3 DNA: TGTGCCAGCAGCTTAAACCATCCCCTAAGAGCCCTCGCTACCTACGAGCAGTACTTC

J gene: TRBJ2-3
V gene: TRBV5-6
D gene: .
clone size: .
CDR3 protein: CASSLGPGVSTDTQYF
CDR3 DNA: TGTGCCAGCAGCTTGGGCCCAGGCGTTAGCACAGATACGCAGTATTTT

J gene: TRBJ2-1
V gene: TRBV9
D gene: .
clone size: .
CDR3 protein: CASSVGMAGSTYNEQFF
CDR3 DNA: TGTGCCAGCAGCGTAGGGATGGCAGGCAGCACCTACAATGAGCAGTTCTTC

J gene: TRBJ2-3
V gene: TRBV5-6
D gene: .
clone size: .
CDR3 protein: CASSPRRRGLYTQYF
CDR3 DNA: TGTGCCAGCAGCCCCCGGCGGAGGGGGCTATATACGCAGTATTTT

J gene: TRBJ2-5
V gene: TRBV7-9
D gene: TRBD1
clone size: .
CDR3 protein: CASSFGQGEETQYF
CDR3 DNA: TGTGCCAGCAGCTTTGGACAGGGAGAAGAGACCCAGTACTTC